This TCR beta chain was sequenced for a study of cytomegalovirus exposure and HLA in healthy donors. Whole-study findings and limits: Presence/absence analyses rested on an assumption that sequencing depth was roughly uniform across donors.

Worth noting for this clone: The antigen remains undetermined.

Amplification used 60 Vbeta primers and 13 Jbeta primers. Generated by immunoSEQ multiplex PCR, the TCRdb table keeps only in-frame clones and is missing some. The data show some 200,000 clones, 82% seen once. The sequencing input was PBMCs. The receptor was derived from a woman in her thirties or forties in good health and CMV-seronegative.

CDR3 protein: CASSVRAPGGQYF. The CDR3 bases are TGTGCCAGCAGTGTACGGGCTCCCGGGGGGCAGTATTTT. J is TRBJ2-3 and V is TRBV6-1; possibly TRBD2 for D (6 bases). Germline V lookup: CDR1 MNHNS, CDR2 SASEGT. V lost 4 bases and J lost 11, with 16 bases in between. The CDR3 spans 13 residues.